The TCR beta chain described here comes from a study of T cells after yellow fever vaccination. TCRdb reprocessed the 5' RACE reads via MiXCR and lists one record per CDR3 protein. The data contain just under 600,000 distinct CDR3 sequences, 13% of them singletons. This CDR3 is 13 amino acids long. Material: PBMCs, obtained on the day of the yellow fever booster vaccination. The clonotype comes from a man aged 30 to 45 who received the YFV17D yellow fever vaccine. This sequence joins TRBV1 and TRBJ2-7. TRBV1 is reported as a pseudogene. CDR3 in DNA: TGCACCAGCAGCCGAGTCAGCTCCTACGAGCAGTACTTC. Translation: CTSSRVSSYEQYF.